This is a list of T cell receptor beta chains from one sample in a study of early T cells in non-severe SARS-CoV-2 infection. TCRdb reanalysed the 5' RACE reads using MiXCR and keeps one entry per CDR3 protein. Of 65,000 to 95,000 distinct CDR3 sequences in the sample, around 10% were seen once. The sequenced sample was whole blood, obtained at baseline. The receptors originated from an adult who was a healthcare worker with PCR-confirmed SARS-CoV-2 infection or an uninfected control (not recorded which). The donor label of this sample is uncertain. Both conserved end residues are part of each CDR3. D genes are given only for firm matches. Clone size is given for some rows only: seen once, a few or many times, or a class if the clone is expanded.

>-|TRBJ2-6|TRBV5-4|TRBD1
TGTGCCAGCAGCGCGAGGCAGGGGGCGTATGGGGCCAACGTCCTGACTTTC
CASSARQGAYGANVLTF
>-|TRBJ1-3|TRBV5-6|-
TGTGCCAGCAGCTTGGGGCGGGGAAACACCATATATTTT
CASSLGRGNTIYF
>-|TRBJ2-1|TRBV12-3/TRBV12-4|TRBD2
TGTGCCAGCAGCTGGACTAGCGGGGCGGGTGAGCAGTTCTTC
CASSWTSGAGEQFF
>many|TRBJ2-3|TRBV2|TRBD2
TGTGCCAGTCGACTAGCGGGAGTCGCAGATACGCAGTATTTT
CASRLAGVADTQYF
>-|TRBJ2-5|TRBV12-3/TRBV12-4|-
TGTGCCAGCAGTTTTTCTTGGGGGGCCCAAGAGACCCAGTACTTC
CASSFSWGAQETQYF
>many|TRBJ1-5|TRBV29-1|-
TGCAGCGTCCAGGTCAGTAGCAATCAGCCCCAGCATTTT
CSVQVSSNQPQHF
>many|TRBJ2-3|TRBV20-1|-
TGCAGTGCTAGTCGTGGTGGGCAGGCCACAGATACGCAGTATTTT
CSASRGGQATDTQYF
>many|TRBJ1-4|TRBV4-2|TRBD1
TGTGCCAGCAGCCCAAGCGTCCGACAGGGGGAAGAAAAACTGTTTTTT
CASSPSVRQGEEKLFF
>-|TRBJ2-4|TRBV18|TRBD2
TGTGCCAGCTCACCCTCCCAACTCGGACTAGCGGGATTGTCCTCCAAAAACATTCAGTACTTC
CASSPSQLGLAGLSSKNIQYF
>-|TRBJ2-1|TRBV4-1|TRBD2
TGCGCCAGCAGCCAAACCCCTGCGGGACTAGCGGAGCAGGGGGAGTTCTTC
CASSQTPAGLAEQGEFF